The clone carrying this T cell receptor (beta chain) has at least ten counts. Trimming removed 6 bases from V and 7 bases from J; junction bases left unmatched: 2. The CDR3 is 12 residues long. These data belong to a study of T-cell reconstitution after alpha-beta-depleted transplantation in children. Library preparation (for TCRbeta) was performed with unique molecular identifiers. TCRdb reprocessed the PCR reads via MiXCR and lists one record per CDR3 protein. Among about 610,000 distinct CDR3 sequences, roughly 10% were seen once, and the ten largest hold about 4%. The sequence was obtained from a human donor who donated a stem cell graft to a child with acute myeloid leukemia. The V and J genes are TRBV12-3 or TRBV12-4 and TRBJ2-1; 8 bases align to TRBD2. The sequenced sample was PBMCs from the stem cell graft donor, obtained from the stem cell graft. The CDR3 spells CASSQRENEQFF. The CDR3, as DNA: TGTGCCAGCAGCCAGCGGGAGAATGAGCAGTTCTTC.